The 17 T cell receptor beta chains reported below all come from one sample, sequenced in a study of cytomegalovirus exposure and HLA in healthy donors. The PCR was carried out with 60 Vbeta primers and 13 Jbeta primers. Method: immunoSEQ multiplex PCR; TCRdb's copy keeps in-frame clones and lacks some. The repertoire consists of about 140,000 clones, with 60% to 80% occurring once and the leading ten covering 1.7%. Sequencing was carried out using PBMCs. The receptors derive from a young woman in good health and CMV-seronegative.

V usage is TRBV9 and J usage is TRBJ2-3, with TRBD1 as a possible D gene (6 bases). Per the germline V gene, CDR1 is SGDLS and CDR2 is YYNGEE. The CDR3 is made up of 16 amino acids. V was clipped by 0 bases and J by 0 bases, with 11 bases between them. The CDR3 DNA follows: TGTGCCAGCAGCGTAGGATCAGGGGTCAGCACAGATACGCAGTATTTT. This encodes CASSVGSGVSTDTQYF.

This clone was recorded once. The chain is built from TRBV11-3 and TRBJ2-5; no firm D call. The CDR3 runs 13 residues. CDR1 and CDR2 from the germline V gene are SGHNT and YENEEA. Trimming took off 5 bases at V and 5 bases at J, with 12 bases between the two ends. CDR3 in amino acids: CASSLRPLETQYF. CDR3 DNA sequence: TGTGCCAGCAGCCTGCGGCCTTTGGAGACCCAGTACTTC.

The chain is built from TRBV5-1 and TRBJ1-1; 10 bases are a match to TRBD1. The CDR3 length is 17 residues. CDR1 and CDR2 from the germline V gene are SGHRS and YFSETQ. V dropped 4 bases and J dropped 1; count of bases not matched to a gene: 10. CDR3 nucleotide sequence: TGCGCCAGCAGCCAACGACAGGGGGCGGTTCGGAACACTGAAGCTTTCTTT. Its protein is CASSQRQGAVRNTEAFF.

The table lists this clone with a few counts. The chain carries TRBV30 and TRBJ1-2, with D perhaps TRBD1 (5 bases). The CDR3 has 12 residues. Deletions cut 4 bases from V and 4 bases from J, with 10 bases between. Germline lookup yields CDR1 GTSNPN and CDR2 SVGIG (reference sequence). The CDR3 DNA reads as TGTGCCTGGACCTTAGACAGCTATGGCTACACCTTC. The encoded protein is CAWTLDSYGYTF.

The gene calls are TRBV11-2 and TRBJ1-1, with TRBD1 matching over 8 bases. In germline, CDR1 is SGHAT, CDR2 FQNNGV. J lost 6 bases, V lost 1 base, and 7 bases had no gene match. The CDR3 sequence is 15 residues long. The DNA of the CDR3 is TGTGCCAGCAGCTTAGTTACAGGGGGTCGAGCTGAAGCTTTCTTT. Translation gives CASSLVTGGRAEAFF.

The chain is built from TRBV6-1 and TRBJ1-2; no reliable D call. CDR3 length: 13 residues. Looked up from germline, CDR1 is MNHNS and CDR2 is SASEGT. The ends were cut back, 1 base at V and 4 bases at J, with 7 bases in the middle. CDR3: CASSEGVGYGYTF. The CDR3 nucleotides are TGTGCCAGCAGTGAAGGCGTTGGCTATGGCTACACCTTC.

The chain carries TRBV5-4 and TRBJ2-1, with 7 bases lining up with TRBD2. Germline CDR1 and CDR2: SGHNT and YYREEE (reference sequence). The length of the CDR3 is 17 residues. Trimming cost V 0 bases and J 3 bases; bases outside gene matches: 9. The CDR3: CASSLGRGDEGYNEQFF. CDR3 in DNA: TGTGCCAGCAGCTTGGGCCGGGGGGACGAGGGCTACAATGAGCAGTTCTTC. Using reference TRBV5-4 and TRBJ2-1 for the parts outside the CDR3, the full variable domain is ETGVTQSPTHLIKTRGQQVTLRCSSQSGHNTVSWYQQALGQGPQFIFQYYREEENGRGNFPPRFSGLQFPNYSSELNVNALELDDSALYLCASSLGRGDEGYNEQFFGPGTRLTVL.

This clone occurred a few times. The rearrangement joins TRBV13 to TRBJ2-7; TRBD1 agrees at 8 bases. The CDR3 consists of 14 residues. The germline V gene has CDR1 PRHDT and CDR2 FYEKMQ (reference sequence). V dropped 5 bases and J dropped 4; count of bases not matched to a gene: 7. The CDR3 loop reads CASSTGQARYEQYF. CDR3 in DNA: TGTGCCAGCAGCACGGGACAGGCACGTTACGAGCAGTACTTC.

The chain joins TRBV2 to TRBJ1-2; D might be TRBD1 (5 bases). Trimming took off 0 bases at V and 4 bases at J, with 12 bases between the two ends. CDR1 and CDR2 from the germline V gene are SNHLY and FYNNEI. The CDR3 is 15 residues long. CDR3: CASSEALGGTYGYTF. For the CDR3, the DNA is TGTGCCAGCAGTGAAGCGTTGGGGGGAACCTATGGCTACACCTTC.

A few counts support this clone. The chain recombines TRBV5-1 with TRBJ2-5; possible D gene TRBD2, 6 bases. The germline CDR1 and CDR2 sequences are SGHRS and YFSETQ. The CDR3 totals 14 residues. Trimming took off 1 base at V and 1 base at J, with 8 bases between the two ends. The CDR3 DNA sequence: TGCGCCAGCAGCTTGCCCGGGGGCCAAGAGACCCAGTACTTC. Protein: CASSLPGGQETQYF. The complete variable domain, with remaining parts taken from reference TRBV5-1 and TRBJ2-5, reads KAGVTQTPRYLIKTRGQQVTLSCSPISGHRSVSWYQQTPGQGLQFLFEYFSETQRNKGNFPGRFSGRQFSNSRSEMNVSTLELGDSALYLCASSLPGGQETQYFGPGTRLLVL.

The V and J genes are TRBV6-5 and TRBJ1-2; 7 positions match TRBD1. V shed 0 bases and J 8 bases; nucleotides not matched to a gene: 6. Germline V gene data show CDR1 as MNHEY and CDR2 as SVGAGI. The CDR3 has 14 amino acids. As DNA, the CDR3 is TGTGCCAGCAGTTACTCGATCCAGGGGGAAGGCTACACCTTC. Its translation is CASSYSIQGEGYTF.

J is TRBJ1-4 and V is TRBV5-1; tentative D call: TRBD1 (6 bases). With 4 bases removed from V and 7 bases from J, the gap between germline ends came to 14 bases. Germline lookup yields CDR1 SGHRS and CDR2 YFSETQ. The CDR3 has 14 residues. This CDR3 is CASSAGTYSEKLFF. CDR3 in DNA: TGCGCCAGCAGCGCCGGGACATACTCTGAAAAACTGTTTTTT.

The chain is built from TRBV6-5 and TRBJ2-7; tentative D call: TRBD1 (6 bases). The CDR3 is 14 residues long. The V gene's germline CDR1 is MNHEY and CDR2 SVGAGI. Deletions cut 0 bases from V and 3 bases from J, with 9 bases between. The CDR3 is CASSYSPQGYEQYF. CDR3 nucleotide sequence: TGTGCCAGCAGTTACTCCCCACAGGGCTACGAGCAGTACTTC.

The gene calls are TRBV18 and TRBJ2-3, with no clear D. Trimming cost V 4 bases and J 0 bases, with 23 bases left between them. The CDR3 length is 19 residues. Germline V gene data show CDR1 as KGHSH and CDR2 as LQKENI. The DNA for the CDR3 is TGTGCCAGCTCACAAAGCCCATTATATGCCCCAAGTAGCACAGATACGCAGTATTTT. The encoded protein is CASSQSPLYAPSSTDTQYF.

The V gene is TRBV27, the J gene TRBJ1-3; 9 nucleotides align to TRBD1. This CDR3 region has 18 residues. V was pared by 5 bases and J by 4 bases, with 15 bases of the junction left unmatched. Germline V gene data show CDR1 as MNHEY and CDR2 as SMNVEV (reference sequence). The CDR3 loop is CASSPYVSDRGSGNTIYF. The CDR3 DNA is TGTGCCAGCAGTCCTTACGTATCCGACAGGGGGTCCGGAAACACCATATATTTT.

The genes are TRBV4-1 and TRBJ1-1; 8 nucleotides align to TRBD1. The CDR3 runs to 16 residues. The V and J ends lost 1 base and 4 bases, in that order; junction bases with no gene match: 8. Germline CDR1 MGHRA, CDR2 YSYEKL. The CDR3 DNA is TGCGCCAGCAGCCAAGGTGGCAGGGGGCGTTTCACTGAAGCTTTCTTT. Translated: CASSQGGRGRFTEAFF.

The V call is TRBV9, the J call TRBJ1-6; 10 nucleotides align to TRBD1. V dropped 4 bases and J dropped 9; count of bases not matched to a gene: 4. The CDR3 is 14 amino acids. The germline V gene encodes CDR1 SGDLS and CDR2 YYNGEE. The CDR3 region is CASSRQGAGSPLHF. DNA for the CDR3: TGTGCCAGCAGCCGACAGGGGGCCGGTTCACCCCTCCACTTT.